The 28 T cell receptor beta chains listed next were all sequenced from one sample in a study of long-term antiretroviral therapy in people with HIV. The assay used was immunoSEQ (version v3.0), run at survey level. Libraries were prepared by immunoSEQ multiplex PCR; TCRdb keeps only in-frame clonotypes and omits some of them. The sample carries about 24,000 clones, 81% recorded once. Source: unsorted PBMCs, taken at the start of antiretroviral therapy, before treatment. Receptor source: a woman under 30 with HIV.

For the CDR3, the DNA is TGCGCCAGCAGCCAAGATGGAACAGGGGGGCCAGATACGCAGTATTTT. Translating it yields CASSQDGTGGPDTQYF. V usage is TRBV4-3 and J usage is TRBJ2-3, with TRBD1 matching over 8 bases. This CDR3 is 16 amino acids long. Germline CDR1 is LGHNA and CDR2 is YSLEER. V was clipped by 0 bases and J by 4 bases; unmatched bases: 6.

The V and J genes are TRBV10-2 and TRBJ1-4; unclear D gene. In germline, CDR1 is WSHSY, CDR2 SAAADI. The CDR3 sequence is 13 residues long. The V end lost 6 bases, the J end lost 6 bases, and 11 bases lay between the germline ends. The CDR3 region is CASRDPPYEKLFF. The CDR3 nucleotides are TGCGCCAGCAGGGATCCACCTTATGAAAAACTGTTTTTT.

This CDR3 is CASSLSRPPGELFF. The CDR3 DNA is TGTGCCAGCAGCTTAAGTCGGCCTCCCGGGGAGCTGTTTTTT. The chain employs TRBV7-3 and TRBJ2-2; D call uncertain. This CDR3 has 14 residues. V was clipped by 1 base and J by 6 bases, with 9 bases between them. CDR1 is SGHTA and CDR2 is FQGTGA in the germline V gene.

The chain employs TRBV28 and TRBJ2-1; 7 bases match TRBD1. From germline, CDR1 is MDHEN and CDR2 SYDVKM. The V segment lost 7 bases and the J segment 7 bases; nucleotides outside the gene matches: 13. The CDR3 spans 15 residues. The CDR3 sequence: CASTLPFARGNEQFF. The CDR3 DNA is TGTGCCAGCACCCTCCCCTTCGCCAGGGGGAATGAGCAGTTCTTC.

This clone occurred a few times. The rearrangement links TRBV4-1 to TRBJ1-6; D not resolved. The germline gives CDR1 MGHRA, CDR2 YSYEKL. V lost 1 base to trimming and J lost 7 bases, with 17 bases between them. This CDR3 region has 17 residues. The CDR3 region has the DNA TGCGCCAGCAGCCAAGGTGGAGGAGGGTGGCCGAATTCACCCCTCCACTTT. Translated: CASSQGGGGWPNSPLHF.

The rearrangement joins TRBV7-3 to TRBJ1-3, with no clear D. Trimming stripped 1 base from V and 0 bases from J, with 1 base between. The CDR3 is 13 amino acids. From germline, CDR1 is SGHTA and CDR2 FQGTGA. CDR3 in DNA: TGTGCCAGCAGCTTAAACTCTGGAAACACCATATATTTT. Its protein product is CASSLNSGNTIYF. The entire variable domain, with the rest obtained from reference TRBV7-3 and TRBJ1-3, is as follows: GAGVSQTPSNKVTEKGKYVELRCDPISGHTALYWYRQSLGQGPEFLIYFQGTGAADDSGLPNDRFFAVRPEGSVSTLKIQRTERGDSAVYLCASSLNSGNTIYFGEGSWLTVV.

There are a few counts of this clone. The J gene is TRBJ2-7, the V gene TRBV7-2; 12 bases match TRBD2. V dropped 4 bases and J dropped 4; count of bases not matched to a gene: 8. Germline V gene lookup returns CDR1 SGHTA and CDR2 FQGNSA. CDR3 length: 16 residues. The CDR3 spells CASSSGLAGTIYEQYF. The CDR3 DNA is TGTGCCAGCAGCTCCGGACTAGCGGGAACCATTTACGAGCAGTACTTC.

V gene TRBV5-6 combines with J gene TRBJ2-3, with TRBD2 identical over 15 bases. From germline, CDR1 is SGHDT and CDR2 YYEEEE. V lost 0 bases and J lost 10; bases outside the gene matches: 3. CDR3 size: 15 residues. CDR3 DNA sequence: TGTGCCAGCAGCTTGGGTGGGACTAGCGGGGGGTCGCAGTATTTT. The encoded protein is CASSLGGTSGGSQYF.

CDR3 in DNA: TGTGCCAGCAGCTTAGGCGGGATTAGCACTGAAGCTTTCTTT. This translates into CASSLGGISTEAFF. The chain combines TRBV7-3 with TRBJ1-1; D gene ambiguous. This CDR3 has 14 amino acids. Trimming left V 2 bases short and J 4 bases short, with 11 bases between. CDR1 and CDR2 (germline): SGHTA, FQGTGA.

The chain joins TRBV4-1 to TRBJ1-3; D ambiguous. With 0 bases removed from V and 9 bases from J, the gap between germline ends came to 6 bases. From germline, CDR1 is MGHRA and CDR2 YSYEKL. The CDR3 is made up of 12 amino acids. The CDR3 here is CASSQEWGTIYF. CDR3 sequence (DNA): TGCGCCAGCAGCCAAGAGTGGGGCACCATATATTTT.

CDR3 protein: CASSNTGAEKLFF. DNA for the CDR3: TGTGCCAGCAGCAATACAGGGGCCGAAAAACTGTTTTTT. The chain has TRBV7-2 and TRBJ1-4, with 7 nucleotides matching TRBD1. CDR1 and CDR2 from the germline V gene are SGHTA and FQGNSA. The CDR3 is 13 residues long. The trim removed 5 bases at V and 8 bases at J, leaving 5 bases unmatched.

This clone was detected only once. The CDR3 protein is CASSLTGDTEAFF. Written as DNA, the CDR3 is TGCGCCAGCAGCCTGACAGGGGACACTGAAGCTTTCTTT. The J gene is TRBJ1-1, the V gene TRBV4-3, with 8 nucleotides matching TRBD1. V shed 4 bases, J shed 3 bases, and the junction held 1 base outside the gene matches. The CDR3 consists of 13 residues. Per germline, CDR1 LGHNA and CDR2 YSLEER.

The J gene is TRBJ1-1, the V gene TRBV11-2, with unresolved D. Trimming cost V 3 bases and J 0 bases, with 8 bases left between them. CDR3 length equals 14 residues. Germline CDR1 and CDR2: SGHAT and FQNNGV. CDR3 nucleotides: TGTGCCAGCAGCTTCTCACAGTTGAACACTGAAGCTTTCTTT. It yields the protein CASSFSQLNTEAFF.

The rearrangement uses TRBV6-6 and TRBJ2-3, with D hard to call. CDR1 and CDR2 from the germline V gene are MNHNY and SVGAGI (reference sequence). Trimming cost V 10 bases and J 4 bases, with 12 bases left between them. There are 12 residues in the CDR3. This CDR3 is CATDPPSDTQYF. In DNA, the CDR3 is TGTGCCACCGATCCTCCATCAGATACGCAGTATTTT.

V and J are TRBV2 and TRBJ2-2, with D uncertain. The CDR3 is 15 amino acids. V was shortened by 5 bases and J by 0 bases, with 10 bases between the two germline ends. The germline CDR1 and CDR2 sequences are SNHLY and FYNNEI. In DNA form, the CDR3 reads TGTGCCAGCAGTTGGGCTGCGGCGAACACCGGGGAGCTGTTTTTT. Protein sequence: CASSWAAANTGELFF.

The V call is TRBV28, the J call TRBJ2-7, with 7 nucleotides matching TRBD2. The CDR3 has 13 residues. Trimming cost V 8 bases and J 2 bases; bases outside gene matches: 6. Germline V gene data show CDR1 as MDHEN and CDR2 as SYDVKM. The CDR3 sequence is CASASGPTYEQYF. In DNA form, the CDR3 reads TGTGCCAGCGCTAGCGGACCTACCTACGAGCAGTACTTC.

The rearrangement links TRBV7-3 to TRBJ2-3, with D possibly being TRBD2 (5 bases). From germline, CDR1 is SGHTA and CDR2 FQGTGA. The V and J ends lost 3 bases and 3 bases respectively, with 7 bases between them. This CDR3 spans 13 amino acids. The chain's CDR3 is CASSLWETDTQYF. The DNA of the CDR3 is TGTGCCAGCAGCTTGTGGGAGACAGATACGCAGTATTTT.

This clone was detected once. V and J are TRBV7-2 and TRBJ1-2; D ambiguous. V was pared by 1 base and J by 2 bases, with 8 bases between. CDR1 is SGHTA, CDR2 FQGNSA, per germline. CDR3 size: 14 residues. This CDR3 is CASSLGWANYGYTF. The CDR3 DNA reads TGTGCCAGCAGCTTAGGTTGGGCGAACTATGGCTACACCTTC.

This chain links TRBV10-2 with TRBJ2-7; 8 nucleotides align to TRBD1. This CDR3 is 14 amino acids long. Trimming cost V 6 bases and J 2 bases; bases outside gene matches: 6. Germline-derived CDR1 and CDR2 are WSHSY and SAAADI. CDR3: CASRGLQGAYEQYF. DNA of the CDR3: TGCGCCAGCAGAGGATTACAGGGGGCCTACGAGCAGTACTTC.

The chain has TRBV6-5 and TRBJ2-2, with a possible D match to TRBD2 (6 bases). This CDR3 has 13 amino acids. The V end was cut by 10 bases, the J end by 1 base, with 10 bases between. Germline V gene lookup returns CDR1 MNHEY and CDR2 SVGAGI. The CDR3 reads CANPGVNTGELFF. The CDR3 region has the DNA TGTGCCAACCCGGGGGTGAACACCGGGGAGCTGTTTTTT.

In nucleotides, the CDR3 is TGTGCCAGCAGCTCGACACAGAACACCGGGGAGCTGTTTTTT. As protein: CASSSTQNTGELFF. J is TRBJ2-2 and V is TRBV7-2; no definite D call. The germline V gene encodes CDR1 SGHTA and CDR2 FQGNSA. The V gene lost 4 bases and the J gene lost 1 base, with 7 bases spanning the gap. CDR3 length: 14 residues. The full variable domain, with the rest looked up from reference TRBV7-2 and TRBJ2-2, is GAGVSQSPSNKVTEKGKDVELRCDPISGHTALYWYRQSLGQGLEFLIYFQGNSAPDKSGLPSDRFSAERTGGSVSTLTIQRTQQEDSAVYLCASSSTQNTGELFFGEGSRLTVL.

The gene calls are TRBV2 and TRBJ2-3, with 11 bases fitting TRBD2. Germline CDR1 is SNHLY and CDR2 is FYNNEI. The length of the CDR3 is 14 residues. V lost 4 bases and J lost 4; bases outside the gene matches: 1. The CDR3 DNA reads as TGTGCCAGCAGTGCGACTAGCGGGGCAGATACGCAGTATTTT. Its protein is CASSATSGADTQYF.

The sample holds one count of this clone. This chain joins TRBV19 and TRBJ2-1; D is uncertain. The CDR3 spans 14 residues. The germline V gene has CDR1 LNHDA and CDR2 SQIVND (reference sequence). V dropped 6 bases and J dropped 0 bases, with 9 bases sitting between them. In DNA form, the CDR3 reads TGTGCCAGTAGCCCCCTTGGCTCCTACAATGAGCAGTTCTTC. Its translation is CASSPLGSYNEQFF. The variable domain in full, with the rest retrieved from reference TRBV19 and TRBJ2-1, is DGGITQSPKYLFRKEGQNVTLSCEQNLNHDAMYWYRQDPGQGLRLIYYSQIVNDFQKGDIAEGYSVSREKKESFPLTVTSAQKNPTAFYLCASSPLGSYNEQFFGPGTRLTVL.

In DNA form, the CDR3 reads TGTGCCAGCAGCTTGTTAGTCCAAGCTAACTATGGCTACACCTTC. This encodes CASSLLVQANYGYTF. The chain links TRBV13 to TRBJ1-2; no firm D call. Trimming removed 3 bases at V and 0 bases at J, with 11 bases between. The CDR3 loop spans 15 amino acids. CDR1 is PRHDT and CDR2 is FYEKMQ in the germline V gene (reference sequence).

The rearrangement uses TRBV27 and TRBJ2-5; D gene ambiguous. The CDR3 extends over 15 amino acids. Trimming removed 1 base from V and 5 bases from J, with 14 bases in between. The V gene's germline CDR1 is MNHEY and CDR2 SMNVEV (reference sequence). The DNA of the CDR3 is TGTGCCAGCAGTTTATACAAGGCCCCAGTGGAGACCCAGTACTTC. It encodes CASSLYKAPVETQYF.

This clone is a singleton in its sample. The J gene is TRBJ2-7, the V gene TRBV7-8; TRBD2 matches at 12 bases. The junction had 10 bases not matched to a gene; V was cut back by 3 bases and J by 7 bases. The CDR3 length is 16 residues. Germline CDR1 SGHVS, CDR2 FQNEAQ. The CDR3 DNA follows: TGTGCCAGCAGCTTGGCTAGCGGGGGGGGATTAGGGGAGCAGTACTTC. Amino acids: CASSLASGGGLGEQYF.

The J gene is TRBJ2-7, the V gene TRBV7-2; 8 bases agree with TRBD2. The CDR3 covers 14 residues. V was clipped by 4 bases and J by 3 bases; unmatched bases: 5. The germline gives CDR1 SGHTA, CDR2 FQGNSA. The CDR3 coding sequence is TGTGCCAGCAGCTCGGGGGGGCCTAGCTACGAGCAGTACTTC. The encoded protein is CASSSGGPSYEQYF.

The V and J genes are TRBV28 and TRBJ2-3, with D tentatively TRBD1 or TRBD2 (6 bases each). The CDR3 spans 15 residues. Germline V lookup: CDR1 MDHEN, CDR2 SYDVKM. Trimming pared 6 bases from V and 5 bases from J, leaving 18 bases between. Here the CDR3 reads CASSRTQGRRDTQYF. In DNA form, the CDR3 reads TGTGCCAGCAGCCGGACTCAGGGGAGGCGAGATACGCAGTATTTT. The full variable domain, with the rest looked up from reference TRBV28 and TRBJ2-3, is DVKVTQSSRYLVKRTGEKVFLECVQDMDHENMFWYRQDPGLGLRLIYFSYDVKMKEKGDIPEGYSVSREKKERFSLILESASTNQTSMYLCASSRTQGRRDTQYFGPGTRLTVL.